Following are 30 T cell receptor beta chains from one sample sequenced in a study of T-cell memory formation after mild COVID-19. TCRdb itself ran the 5' RACE reads through MiXCR, one entry per CDR3 protein. The sample comprises some 48,000 distinct CDR3 sequences, roughly 12% of which are singletons, and approximately 25% rests with the top ten. The sample comprised PBMCs or a T cell subset sorted from them (not recorded which). The receptor set was obtained from a man between 18 and 35 years old who had mild COVID-19 (a few samples of this study predate the infection). Cell type and time point are not known.

The chain carries TRBV12-3 or TRBV12-4 and TRBJ2-6; the D gene is possibly TRBD1 (5 bases). The CDR3 loop spans 15 amino acids. Trimming pared 2 bases from V and 4 bases from J, leaving 9 bases between. The DNA for the CDR3 is TGTGCCAGCAGTTTATCAGGGATGGGGGCCAACGTCCTGACTTTC. Its protein is CASSLSGMGANVLTF.

The CDR3, as DNA: TGTGCCAGCAGCCCCAGGGGGGACGAGCAGTACGTC. Its protein product is CASSPRGDEQYV. The V call is TRBV6-6, the J call TRBJ2-7; perhaps TRBD1 as D (7 bases). Germline V lookup: CDR1 MNHNY, CDR2 SVGAGI (reference sequence). V lost 6 bases and J 5 bases, leaving 11 bases between the germline ends. The CDR3 sequence is 12 residues long.

This clonotype was observed at least ten times. V and J are TRBV4-3 and TRBJ1-6; 9 bases match TRBD1. The CDR3 length is 14 residues. Trimming removed 6 bases from V and 11 bases from J; junction bases left unmatched: 8. The germline CDR1 and CDR2 sequences are LGHNA and YSLEER. In nucleotides, the CDR3 is TGCGCCAGCAGTTCCGGGACAGGGTATCCACCCCTCCACTTT. It codes for CASSSGTGYPPLHF.

This clonotype was recorded many times. The chain links TRBV20-1 to TRBJ2-7; 10 bases match TRBD2. Germline V lookup: CDR1 DFQATT, CDR2 SNEGSKA (reference sequence). The CDR3 length is 15 residues. Trimming at V came to 3 bases and at J to 6 bases, leaving 11 bases not matched to a gene. The CDR3 reads CSASASLAGKVEQYF. As DNA, the CDR3 is TGCAGTGCTAGTGCGTCACTAGCGGGGAAGGTCGAGCAGTACTTC.

This clonotype ranks as medium-sized (0.01 to 0.1%). This chain connects TRBV4-1 to TRBJ1-6, with a tentative D call TRBD1 (5 bases). V shed 1 base and J shed 7 bases, with 17 bases lying between them. This CDR3 comprises 17 residues. Germline V gene sequence: CDR1 MGHRA, CDR2 YSYEKL. The CDR3, as DNA: TGCGCCAGCAGCCAAGCTAGATTAGGGGCGGGAAATTCACCCCTCCACTTT. Protein: CASSQARLGAGNSPLHF.

This chain joins TRBV6-5 and TRBJ2-7; TRBD2 is a possible D gene (6 bases). This CDR3 has 13 residues. V lost 6 bases and J lost 7, with 16 bases in between. Germline loops: CDR1 MNHEY, CDR2 SVGAGI. The DNA for the CDR3 is TGTGCCAGCAGCCCCACTAGGGCGGGGGAGCAGTACGTC. Amino acid sequence: CASSPTRAGEQYV.

This clonotype showed up just a few times. The junction and the germline gene differ at one end; a read error may be behind it. V usage is TRBV7-2 and J usage is TRBJ2-5; 10 bases map to TRBD2. CDR3 length: 12 residues. Looked up from germline, CDR1 is SGHTA and CDR2 is FQGNSA. The CDR3 region is CASSFEREGLHF. CDR3 coding DNA: TGTGCCAGCAGCTTTGAGCGGGAGGGCCTGCACTTC.

This clonotype was seen more than once but under ten times. V and J are TRBV7-8 and TRBJ1-1; no clear D. The CDR3 covers 14 residues. The V end lost 6 bases, the J end lost 4 bases, and 15 bases lay between the germline ends. CDR1 and CDR2 from the germline V gene are SGHVS and FQNEAQ. The CDR3 here is CASRRGGGTTEAFF. The DNA for the CDR3 is TGTGCCAGCAGGCGGGGTGGCGGCACCACTGAAGCTTTCTTT. Together with reference TRBV7-8 and TRBJ1-1, the CDR3 gives the full variable domain: GAGVSQSPRYKVAKRGQDVALRCDPISGHVSLFWYQQALGQGPEFLTYFQNEAQLDKSGLPSDRFFAERPEGSVSTLKIQRTQQEDSAVYLCASRRGGGTTEAFFGQGTRLTVV.

The sample holds many counts of this clonotype. V gene TRBV4-3 combines with J gene TRBJ2-6; D is uncertain. Germline-derived CDR1 and CDR2 are LGHNA and YSLEER. Trimming pared 2 bases from V and 4 bases from J, leaving 6 bases between. The CDR3 spans 14 residues. CDR3 sequence (DNA): TGCGCCAGCAGCCAACTTTCGGGGGCCAACGTCCTGACTTTC. As protein: CASSQLSGANVLTF.

This clonotype was seen ten or more times. The chain employs TRBV20-1 and TRBJ2-7, with D maybe TRBD2 (6 bases). V lost 5 bases to trimming and J lost 2 bases, with 19 bases between them. The length of the CDR3 is 15 residues. Germline V lookup: CDR1 DFQATT, CDR2 SNEGSKA (reference sequence). CDR3 residues: CSASRGGHPAYEQYV. The CDR3 bases are TGCAGTGCTTCCCGTGGAGGGCATCCAGCCTACGAGCAGTACGTC.

This clonotype was counted ten times or more. The chain has TRBV9 and TRBJ2-3; 10 positions agree with TRBD2. J was trimmed by 1 base and V by 5 bases; bases with no gene match: 4. From germline, CDR1 is SGDLS and CDR2 YYNGEE. This CDR3 has 15 residues. The CDR3 here is CASSTSGVGTDTQYF. The CDR3 DNA is TGTGCCAGCAGTACTAGCGGGGTGGGCACAGATACGCAGTATTTT. Full variable domain (outside the CDR3, taken from reference TRBV9 and TRBJ2-3): DSGVTQTPKHLITATGQRVTLRCSPRSGDLSVYWYQQSLDQGLQFLIQYYNGEERAKGNILERFSAQQFPDLHSELNLSSLELGDSALYFCASSTSGVGTDTQYFGPGTRLTVL.

The V and J genes are TRBV7-2 and TRBJ2-5; TRBD2 matches at 8 bases. The CDR3 runs to 13 residues. The germline V gene has CDR1 SGHTA and CDR2 FQGNSA. The ends lost 5 bases at V and 5 bases at J; junction bases unmatched: 4. CDR3 in DNA: TGTGCCAGCAGCCGAGCGGGGGTGGAGACCCAGTACTTC. As protein: CASSRAGVETQYF.

This clonotype has just a few counts. This rearrangement joins TRBV28 to TRBJ2-1; D assignment may be TRBD1 or TRBD2 (6 bases each). Trimming took 7 bases from V and 2 from J, leaving 12 bases between them. The CDR3 is 14 residues long. CDR1 is MDHEN and CDR2 is SYDVKM in the germline V gene. CDR3 coding DNA: TGTGCCAGCACCCGGGGGCTAGCCTACAATGAGCAGTTCTTC. Translating gives CASTRGLAYNEQFF.

The chain has TRBV4-1 and TRBJ2-1; 9 nucleotides align to TRBD1. Trimming removed 2 bases from V and 8 bases from J; junction bases left unmatched: 4. Germline V gene sequence: CDR1 MGHRA, CDR2 YSYEKL. This CDR3 has 14 amino acids. CDR3 sequence (DNA): TGCGCCAGCAGCCAAAGACAGGGGGTTTATGAGCAGTTCTTC. It is translated as CASSQRQGVYEQFF.

This clonotype has only a few counts. V is TRBV4-1 and J is TRBJ2-1; 9 bases match TRBD2. The germline gives CDR1 MGHRA, CDR2 YSYEKL. The CDR3 contains 15 residues. Trimming removed 4 bases from V and 1 base from J; junction bases left unmatched: 2. In DNA, the CDR3 is TGCGCCAGCAGCCCTGGACTAGCGTCCTACAATGAGCAGTTCTTC. It translates to CASSPGLASYNEQFF.

This clonotype came up a few times. The V and J genes are TRBV18 and TRBJ2-3, with a weak D call TRBD1 (6 bases). Germline-derived CDR1 and CDR2 are KGHSH and LQKENI. The CDR3 runs to 16 residues. Trimming took 8 bases from V and 2 from J, leaving 20 bases between them. The CDR3 region has the DNA TGTGCCAGCATGCCGAACGGGACAAGCCTCACAGATACGCAGTATTTT. This sequence encodes CASMPNGTSLTDTQYF.

The chain couples TRBV7-9 to TRBJ1-1; a weak D match, TRBD1 (6 bases). CDR3 size: 13 residues. The germline CDR1 and CDR2 sequences are SEHNR and FQNEAQ (reference sequence). Between the trimmed V and J ends, which lost 5 bases and 4 bases, there was a span of 11 bases. The CDR3 is CASSVTGRTEAFF. As DNA, the CDR3 is TGTGCCAGCAGCGTTACAGGGCGCACTGAAGCTTTCTTT. Together with reference TRBV7-9 and TRBJ1-1, the CDR3 gives the full variable domain: DTGVSQNPRHKITKRGQNVTFRCDPISEHNRLYWYRQTLGQGPEFLTYFQNEAQLEKSRLLSDRFSAERPKGSFSTLEIQRTEQGDSAMYLCASSVTGRTEAFFGQGTRLTVV.

This clonotype was detected only a few times. The chain combines TRBV29-1 with TRBJ1-2, with TRBD1 as a possible D gene (5 bases). V lost 5 bases and J lost 4, with 20 bases in between. The CDR3 has 15 residues. Per the germline V gene, CDR1 is SQVTM and CDR2 is ANQGSEA. CDR3 sequence reads: CSVINSPRGGYGYTF. In DNA, the CDR3 is TGCAGCGTTATAAACTCTCCGCGTGGGGGCTATGGCTACACCTTC.

The chain employs TRBV9 and TRBJ2-1; D unclear. Trimming left V 4 bases short and J 2 bases short, with 16 bases between. CDR3 length equals 16 residues. Germline V gene sequence: CDR1 SGDLS, CDR2 YYNGEE. Written as DNA, the CDR3 is TGTGCCAGCAGCTTACTGACGGGTAGCACCTACAATGAGCAGTTCTTC. This encodes CASSLLTGSTYNEQFF.

V and J are TRBV9 and TRBJ1-1, with D maybe TRBD1 (6 bases). Looked up from germline, CDR1 is SGDLS and CDR2 is YYNGEE. CDR3 size: 14 residues. With 4 bases removed from V and 3 bases from J, the gap between germline ends came to 13 bases. CDR3 in amino acids: CASSREGVYTEAFF. CDR3 nucleotides: TGTGCCAGCAGCCGTGAGGGGGTTTACACTGAAGCTTTCTTT. The full variable domain, completed using reference TRBV9 and TRBJ1-1, is DSGVTQTPKHLITATGQRVTLRCSPRSGDLSVYWYQQSLDQGLQFLIQYYNGEERAKGNILERFSAQQFPDLHSELNLSSLELGDSALYFCASSREGVYTEAFFGQGTRLTVV.

This clonotype was observed a handful of times. The J gene is TRBJ2-7, the V gene TRBV5-1; TRBD2 matches at 8 bases. This CDR3 spans 15 amino acids. Per the germline V gene, CDR1 is SGHRS and CDR2 is YFSETQ. The V gene end was trimmed by 5 bases and the J gene end by 5 bases; junction bases not matched to a gene: 12. CDR3 sequence (DNA): TGCGCCAGCAGTGTCGGTGCGGGGGGCCGGGACGAGCAGTACTTC. This codes for CASSVGAGGRDEQYF. Based on the CDR3 plus reference TRBV5-1 and TRBJ2-7, the full variable domain is KAGVTQTPRYLIKTRGQQVTLSCSPISGHRSVSWYQQTPGQGLQFLFEYFSETQRNKGNFPGRFSGRQFSNSRSEMNVSTLELGDSALYLCASSVGAGGRDEQYFGPGTRLTVT.

This clonotype was found a few times. The chain joins TRBV20-1 to TRBJ2-3, with D maybe TRBD2 (5 bases). This CDR3 comprises 14 residues. Germline CDR1 and CDR2: DFQATT and SNEGSKA (reference sequence). V was shortened by 6 bases and J by 6 bases, with 19 bases between the two germline ends. CDR3 residues: CSAELRGRRDTQYF. DNA of the CDR3: TGCAGTGCAGAGCTAAGAGGGCGTCGGGATACGCAGTATTTT.

Only a few counts were recorded for this clonotype. The chain uses TRBV9 and TRBJ1-2; D unclear. With 4 bases removed from V and 8 bases from J, the gap between germline ends came to 18 bases. Germline lookup yields CDR1 SGDLS and CDR2 YYNGEE. The CDR3 has 14 residues. The CDR3 nucleotides read TGTGCCAGCAGCACCGGGGTCCCCCGCGGAGGCTACACCTTC. It is translated as CASSTGVPRGGYTF.

The chain uses TRBV7-2 and TRBJ2-3, with 11 bases that match TRBD2. Germline CDR1 is SGHTA and CDR2 is FQGNSA. V lost 1 base, J lost 0 bases, and 9 bases stayed unmatched. The CDR3 covers 19 residues. CDR3 in DNA: TGTGCCAGCAGCTTAGTTAGCGGGGGGGATCTAGCCAGCACAGATACGCAGTATTTT. This codes for CASSLVSGGDLASTDTQYF.

This clonotype was detected a few times. J is TRBJ1-1 and V is TRBV6-2 or TRBV6-3; 7 nucleotides agree with TRBD1. The V gene end was trimmed by 0 bases and the J gene end by 6 bases; junction bases not matched to a gene: 7. The V gene's germline CDR1 is MNHEY and CDR2 SVGEGT. The CDR3 totals 15 residues. The CDR3: CASSYSGGLRSEAFF. CDR3 sequence (DNA): TGTGCCAGCAGTTACTCAGGGGGCTTACGATCTGAAGCTTTCTTT.

This clonotype has a handful of counts. This chain uses TRBV20-1 with TRBJ2-5; D gene unclear. The CDR3 is made up of 14 amino acids. From germline, CDR1 is DFQATT and CDR2 SNEGSKA (reference sequence). CDR3 loop: CSVPNVRTAGTQYF. In DNA, the CDR3 is TGCAGCGTGCCTAATGTCCGGACGGCCGGGACCCAGTACTTC.

This chain connects TRBV7-2 to TRBJ2-5; 7 nucleotides line up with TRBD2. The V and J ends lost 7 bases and 3 bases, in that order; junction bases with no gene match: 11. CDR3 length: 15 amino acids. Per the germline V gene, CDR1 is SGHTA and CDR2 is FQGNSA. The CDR3 region is CASTPPGLPKETQYF. As DNA, the CDR3 is TGTGCCAGCACCCCGCCGGGACTACCTAAAGAGACCCAGTACTTC.

This clonotype has only a few counts. The J gene is TRBJ2-1, the V gene TRBV10-3; D unresolved. The germline V and J ends were trimmed by 8 bases and 0 bases, with 26 bases remaining between them. The germline V gene has CDR1 ENHRY and CDR2 SYGVKD. The length of the CDR3 is 19 residues. This chain's CDR3 is CAIAETARPLAGSYNEQFF. CDR3 bases: TGTGCCATCGCGGAGACCGCAAGACCTTTGGCTGGCTCCTACAATGAGCAGTTCTTC.

The V gene is TRBV4-2, the J gene TRBJ1-2, with D perhaps matching TRBD1 (6 bases). The CDR3 is made up of 15 amino acids. The germline V gene encodes CDR1 LGHNA and CDR2 YNFKEQ. V dropped 3 bases and J dropped 6 bases, with 17 bases sitting between them. CDR3 region: CASSHAGTNNHGYTF. CDR3 in DNA: TGTGCCAGCAGCCATGCCGGGACAAACAACCATGGCTACACCTTC.

The CDR3, as DNA: TGTGCCAGCAGCTTAGCCCCGACCGCAGAAAAACTGTTTTTT. It yields the protein CASSLAPTAEKLFF. V is TRBV7-2 and J is TRBJ1-4, with D unclear. The germline V gene encodes CDR1 SGHTA and CDR2 FQGNSA. Deletions cut 0 bases from V and 8 bases from J, with 10 bases between. This CDR3 has 14 amino acids.